These 19 T cell receptor beta chains were all obtained from the same sample, sequenced in a study of early T cells in non-severe SARS-CoV-2 infection. TCRdb re-analysed the 5' RACE reads in MiXCR, keeping a single row per CDR3 protein. This sample has some 30,000 distinct CDR3 sequences; around 5.4% occur once, and the top ten carry around 6.8%. Sequenced material: whole blood. These receptor sequences come from an adult who was a healthcare worker with PCR-confirmed SARS-CoV-2 infection or an uninfected control (not recorded which).

This clonotype was seen repeatedly, ten times or more. The chain joins TRBV20-1 to TRBJ2-1; 8 positions match TRBD2. The CDR3 covers 15 residues. V shed 6 bases, J shed 6 bases, and the junction held 13 bases outside the gene matches. Looked up from germline, CDR1 is DFQATT and CDR2 is SNEGSKA (reference sequence). The CDR3 spells CSASRGAGDFNEQFF. The CDR3, as DNA: TGCAGTGCCAGCCGGGGAGCGGGAGATTTCAATGAGCAGTTCTTC.

This clonotype came up many times. This chain links TRBV10-3 with TRBJ1-6; 8 nucleotides align to TRBD1. The V and J ends lost 2 bases and 7 bases, in that order; junction bases with no gene match: 4. Germline CDR1 reads ENHRY; CDR2 reads SYGVKD. The CDR3 runs to 15 residues. The CDR3, as DNA: TGTGCCATCAGTGAGGCGACAGGGGCCAATTCACCCCTCCACTTT. Protein sequence: CAISEATGANSPLHF.

This clonotype was seen many times. The chain uses TRBV7-9 and TRBJ1-2; weak D call: TRBD1 (5 bases). Germline assignment: CDR1 SEHNR and CDR2 FQNEAQ (reference sequence). The V and J ends lost 4 bases and 4 bases respectively, with 10 bases between them. CDR3 length: 13 residues. CDR3 coding DNA: TGTGCCAGCAGCTCAACAGGTAGCTATGGCTACACCTTC. Residues: CASSSTGSYGYTF.

CDR3 in amino acids: CAWARPGLSWEETQYF. In DNA form, the CDR3 reads TGTGCCTGGGCCCGTCCAGGGTTGTCGTGGGAAGAGACCCAGTACTTC. The chain is built from TRBV30 and TRBJ2-5; D might be TRBD1 (5 bases). The CDR3 spans 16 residues. V dropped 5 bases and J dropped 3 bases, with 22 bases sitting between them. Germline CDR1 is GTSNPN and CDR2 is SVGIG (reference sequence).

This clonotype showed up many times. The gene calls are TRBV20-1 and TRBJ1-1, with 8 positions matching TRBD1. The V gene end was trimmed by 0 bases and the J gene end by 1 base; junction bases not matched to a gene: 1. The germline V gene encodes CDR1 DFQATT and CDR2 SNEGSKA (reference sequence). The CDR3 is 14 residues long. CDR3 in amino acids: CSAREGTGNTEAFF. The CDR3 DNA sequence: TGCAGTGCTAGAGAGGGGACAGGGAACACTGAAGCTTTCTTT.

This clonotype has a count of ten or more. The chain couples TRBV7-2 to TRBJ2-3, with 12 bases fitting TRBD2. V lost 4 bases, J lost 5 bases, and 4 bases stayed unmatched. CDR3 size: 15 residues. Germline lookup yields CDR1 SGHTA and CDR2 FQGNSA. For the CDR3, the DNA is TGTGCCAGCAGCTCCCAGGGACTAGCGGGAGATACGCAGTATTTT. Translation: CASSSQGLAGDTQYF.

The sample holds a few counts of this clonotype. This sequence joins TRBV12-3 or TRBV12-4 and TRBJ1-1; 9 bases align to TRBD1. The CDR3 consists of 15 residues. J gave up 5 bases and V 1 base, and 5 bases lay outside the gene matches. As DNA, the CDR3 is TGTGCCAGCAGTTTAGTAGGGACAGGGCGAACTGAAGCTTTCTTT. Its translation: CASSLVGTGRTEAFF.

This clonotype was detected ten times or more. This rearrangement joins TRBV27 to TRBJ1-6; no reliable D call. Trimming left V 5 bases short and J 9 bases short, with 17 bases between. In germline, CDR1 is MNHEY, CDR2 SMNVEV (reference sequence). The CDR3 loop spans 15 amino acids. The CDR3 DNA follows: TGTGCCAGCAGTATAACCCTCCAAGGTGCTTCACCCCTCCACTTT. This codes for CASSITLQGASPLHF.

At least ten counts were recorded for this clonotype. The chain has TRBV28 and TRBJ2-7; no firm D call. The germline V and J ends were trimmed by 6 bases and 3 bases, with 12 bases remaining between them. CDR3 size: 13 residues. CDR1 and CDR2 from the germline V gene are MDHEN and SYDVKM. The CDR3, as DNA: TGTGCCAGCAGCTCCGGGTCCCTCTACGAGCAGTACTTC. It encodes CASSSGSLYEQYF. Looking up the rest from reference TRBV28 and TRBJ2-7 gives the full variable domain: DVKVTQSSRYLVKRTGEKVFLECVQDMDHENMFWYRQDPGLGLRLIYFSYDVKMKEKGDIPEGYSVSREKKERFSLILESASTNQTSMYLCASSSGSLYEQYFGPGTRLTVT.

V and J are TRBV7-9 and TRBJ2-2; either TRBD1 or TRBD2 may supply D (5 bases each). Germline CDR1 is SEHNR and CDR2 is FQNEAQ (reference sequence). V was pared by 2 bases and J by 0 bases, with 7 bases between. This CDR3 comprises 15 residues. The CDR3 here is CASSLRGANTGELFF. In DNA, the CDR3 is TGTGCCAGCAGCTTAAGAGGGGCGAACACCGGGGAGCTGTTTTTT.

This clonotype was detected only a few times. The rearrangement uses TRBV7-9 and TRBJ2-1; D might be TRBD1 (6 bases). V was pared by 4 bases and J by 7 bases, with 20 bases between. The CDR3 extends over 16 amino acids. The germline CDR1 and CDR2 sequences are SEHNR and FQNEAQ (reference sequence). CDR3 sequence reads: CASSSGYRATINEQFF. The CDR3 DNA sequence: TGTGCCAGCAGCTCCGGCTACAGGGCTACAATTAATGAGCAGTTCTTC.

Only a few counts were recorded for this clonotype. This chain uses TRBV28 with TRBJ2-3, with 14 positions matching TRBD2. The CDR3 totals 18 residues. Germline CDR1 and CDR2: MDHEN and SYDVKM. The ends lost 2 bases at V and 4 bases at J; junction bases unmatched: 8. This CDR3 reads CASSLKGGLAGVADTQYF. DNA for the CDR3: TGTGCCAGCAGTTTAAAAGGGGGACTAGCGGGAGTGGCAGATACGCAGTATTTT.

This clonotype was seen at least ten times. The chain carries TRBV19 and TRBJ2-3; 7 bases map to TRBD1. J was trimmed by 2 bases and V by 6 bases; bases with no gene match: 5. This CDR3 has 14 amino acids. Germline V gives CDR1 LNHDA, CDR2 SQIVND (reference sequence). CDR3 loop: CASREGAHTDTQYF. The CDR3 DNA reads TGTGCCAGTAGAGAGGGGGCGCACACAGATACGCAGTATTTT.

This clonotype was seen only a few times. V gene TRBV30 combines with J gene TRBJ1-1; D ambiguous. The CDR3 runs to 15 residues. Germline CDR1 is GTSNPN and CDR2 is SVGIG (reference sequence). V lost 0 bases, J lost 5 bases, and 16 bases lay in between. CDR3 in DNA: TGTGCCTGGAGTGTATATGGCACCCGGGAGACTGAAGCTTTCTTT. Translating it yields CAWSVYGTRETEAFF.

This clonotype was observed many times. V is TRBV4-2 and J is TRBJ2-1; TRBD2 matches at 15 bases. Germline-derived CDR1 and CDR2 are LGHNA and YNFKEQ. This CDR3 region has 18 residues. Losses at the gene ends were 3 bases for V and 0 bases for J; bases not matched to a gene: 3. CDR3 region: CASSQGTSGRPSYNEQFF. Here the CDR3 DNA reads TGTGCCAGCAGCCAGGGGACTAGCGGGAGGCCCTCCTACAATGAGCAGTTCTTC.

This clonotype has ten or more counts. This chain joins TRBV20-1 and TRBJ2-5; 8 bases align to TRBD1. Germline V CDR1 and CDR2: DFQATT, SNEGSKA (reference sequence). V lost 1 base, J lost 0 bases, and 7 bases stayed unmatched. The CDR3 covers 16 residues. CDR3 sequence: CSARGSGTGHQETQYF. CDR3 DNA: TGCAGTGCTAGAGGGTCGGGGACAGGACACCAAGAGACCCAGTACTTC.

This clonotype was seen only a few times. V gene TRBV10-3 combines with J gene TRBJ2-2, with D hard to call. V lost 8 bases and J 4 bases, leaving 8 bases between the germline ends. The germline V gene encodes CDR1 ENHRY and CDR2 SYGVKD. The length of the CDR3 is 12 residues. In DNA, the CDR3 is TGTGCCATCGCCCACACCACCGGGGAGCTGTTTTTT. Protein: CAIAHTTGELFF.

Many counts were recorded for this clonotype. This chain uses TRBV11-2 with TRBJ2-5; D is perhaps TRBD1 (5 bases). V gave up 0 bases and J gave up 1 base, with 12 bases separating them. The CDR3 runs to 16 residues. Per germline, CDR1 SGHAT and CDR2 FQNNGV. In nucleotides, the CDR3 is TGTGCCAGCAGCTTAGAAGGTCGCAGGGCCCAAGAGACCCAGTACTTC. Amino acid sequence: CASSLEGRRAQETQYF.

This clonotype has ten or more counts. The chain is built from TRBV7-2 and TRBJ2-3; TRBD1 matches at 7 bases. The CDR3 extends over 16 amino acids. Germline CDR1 is SGHTA and CDR2 is FQGNSA. The V gene end was trimmed by 3 bases and the J gene end by 5 bases; junction bases not matched to a gene: 11. The CDR3 sequence is CASSLLAQGYGDTQYF. The CDR3 nucleotides read TGTGCCAGCAGCTTGCTTGCACAGGGGTATGGAGATACGCAGTATTTT.